The 25 T cell receptor beta chains in this list originate from one sample, sequenced in a study of T-cell reconstitution after alpha-beta-depleted transplantation in children (dated by TCRdb to about 2016). The treatment or condition label of this sample denotes: allogeneic hematopoietic cell transplantation with graft depleted of TCRalphabeta T cells and CD19 B cells. Libraries came from PCR. Data came from an Illumina HiSeq 2500. TCR libraries were prepared with molecular barcoding, using unique molecular identifiers to normalize TCRbeta repertoire quantification. Through fastp at Q25 and MiXCR, TCRdb rebuilt clones from the public reads, retaining in-frame beta chains. When rows share a CDR3 protein, they turn into one entry using the most common DNA and genes. The sample profile shows around 670,000 distinct CDR3 sequences; around 13% of them were found once. Roughly 0.77% of the sample rests with the top ten.

The specimen comprised PBMCs, sampled before TCRalphabeta/CD19-depleted stem cell transplant. The receptors here all came from a girl aged 2 to 9 with congenital amegakaryocytic thrombocytopenia, due to receive a stem cell transplant.

The chain employs TRBV7-9 and TRBJ1-6, with 8 bases identical to TRBD1. The CDR3 sequence is 15 residues long. J lost 9 bases, V lost 2 bases, and 6 bases had no gene match. Germline V lookup: CDR1 SEHNR, CDR2 FQNEAQ (reference sequence). In nucleotides, the CDR3 is TGTGCCAGCAGCTTATCCCAGGGGGCTAGTTCACCCCTCCACTTT. Amino acids: CASSLSQGASSPLHF.

This clonotype was counted at least ten times. This chain joins TRBV7-9 and TRBJ2-1; D is undetermined. Germline V gene data show CDR1 as SEHNR and CDR2 as FQNEAQ (reference sequence). This CDR3 is built from 11 residues. The V end lost 4 bases, the J end lost 8 bases, and 6 bases lay between the germline ends. In nucleotides, the CDR3 is TGTGCCAGCAGCTCATTAGATGAGCAGTTCTTC. Translation: CASSSLDEQFF.

There are many counts of this clonotype. CDR3 loop: CASSEAARADTQYF. Written as DNA, the CDR3 is TGTGCCAGCAGTGAAGCGGCCCGGGCAGATACGCAGTATTTT. The rearrangement joins TRBV6-1 to TRBJ2-3; D uncertain. Trimming removed 0 bases from V and 4 bases from J, with 8 bases in between. CDR3 length equals 14 residues. The germline V gene has CDR1 MNHNS and CDR2 SASEGT.

This clonotype has more than one count but fewer than ten. The rearrangement joins TRBV27 to TRBJ2-1, with 9 nucleotides matching TRBD2. The junction had 11 bases not matched to a gene; V was cut back by 4 bases and J by 7 bases. The CDR3 extends over 16 amino acids. From germline, CDR1 is MNHEY and CDR2 SMNVEV (reference sequence). The CDR3 loop is CASSSILAGTPNEQFF. CDR3 DNA: TGTGCCAGCAGTTCCATCCTAGCGGGAACCCCGAATGAGCAGTTCTTC.

This clonotype came up many times. The chain links TRBV5-1 to TRBJ2-2; D not resolved. This CDR3 is built from 14 residues. The V end was cut by 0 bases, the J end by 2 bases, with 5 bases between. Germline V gene sequence: CDR1 SGHRS, CDR2 YFSETQ. The CDR3 spells CASSLVYNTGELFF. CDR3 sequence (DNA): TGCGCCAGCAGCTTGGTCTATAACACCGGGGAGCTGTTTTTT.

This clonotype was counted a few times. In nucleotides, the CDR3 is TGTGCCAGCAGTTTATCGGCCGGAAATGGCTATGGCTACACCTTC. Its protein is CASSLSAGNGYGYTF. The V gene is TRBV12-3 or TRBV12-4, the J gene TRBJ1-2, with no clear D. V was cut by 2 bases and J by 4 bases, with 14 bases left in between. The length of the CDR3 is 15 residues.

This clonotype was detected many times. The V gene is TRBV7-2, the J gene TRBJ2-3; 7 bases are a match to TRBD2. This CDR3 spans 15 amino acids. Germline loops: CDR1 SGHTA, CDR2 FQGNSA. J gave up 2 bases and V 3 bases, and 5 bases lay outside the gene matches. The CDR3 nucleotides are TGTGCCAGCAGCTTGAGGGCGGGAGACACAGATACGCAGTATTTT. Translation: CASSLRAGDTDTQYF.

Only a few counts were recorded for this clonotype. The rearrangement uses TRBV13 and TRBJ2-1; D may correspond to TRBD1 or TRBD2 (5 bases each). V lost 4 bases and J 5 bases, leaving 18 bases between the germline ends. CDR3 length: 16 amino acids. Germline CDR1 and CDR2: PRHDT and FYEKMQ (reference sequence). The CDR3 bases are TGTGCCAGCAGCTCCCCCCGGGACCACCAGAACAATGAGCAGTTCTTC. Encoded protein: CASSSPRDHQNNEQFF. The full variable domain, its missing parts supplied by reference TRBV13 and TRBJ2-1, is AAGVIQSPRHLIKEKRETATLKCYPIPRHDTVYWYQQGPGQDPQFLISFYEKMQSDKGSIPDRFSAQQFSDYHSELNMSSLELGDSALYFCASSSPRDHQNNEQFFGPGTRLTVL.

The chain joins TRBV5-1 to TRBJ2-2; the match to TRBD2 covers 7 bases. Trimming cost V 1 base and J 1 base; bases outside gene matches: 4. The germline gives CDR1 SGHRS, CDR2 YFSETQ. The CDR3 contains 16 residues. CDR3 amino acids: CASSLYSSGNTGELFF. CDR3 DNA: TGCGCCAGCAGCTTGTATTCTAGCGGGAACACCGGGGAGCTGTTTTTT.

This clonotype was detected ten times or more. The chain couples TRBV12-3 or TRBV12-4 to TRBJ2-1; D assignment may be TRBD1 or TRBD2 (5 bases each). Between the trimmed V and J ends, which lost 6 bases and 8 bases, there was a span of 20 bases. This CDR3 has 15 amino acids. The CDR3 DNA sequence: TGTGCCAGCAGAACGGACACTAGGCCTAGGGATGAGCAGTTCTTC. Protein product: CASRTDTRPRDEQFF.

A word on this clonotype: No DNA is shown, since the ends of the CDR3 on it are uncertain; the CDR3 is the one TCRdb lists. The chain is built from TRBV27 and TRBJ2-7; the D segment call TRBD1 is taken from the table without a DNA check. Germline values: CDR1 MNHEY, CDR2 SMNVEV (reference sequence). The CDR3 spans 15 residues, counting both ends. CDR3 sequence reads: CASSLVGAGAPLLRV.

This clonotype was detected ten times or more. V and J are TRBV28 and TRBJ2-3, with D possibly being TRBD1 (5 bases). The V end was cut by 6 bases, the J end by 4 bases, with 23 bases between. Germline CDR1 MDHEN, CDR2 SYDVKM. The CDR3 extends over 17 amino acids. The CDR3 bases are TGTGCCAGCAGCTTACGACTTGTAGGGGCGTCCGCAGATACGCAGTATTTT. This encodes CASSLRLVGASADTQYF.

The chain carries TRBV3-1 and TRBJ2-7; D is ambiguous. The CDR3 is made up of 18 amino acids. Germline lookup yields CDR1 LGHDT and CDR2 YNNKEL (reference sequence). V lost 1 base to trimming and J lost 0 bases, with 19 bases between them. In DNA, the CDR3 is TGTGCCAGCAGCCAAGGCCCTATGCCATCCCGGAGCTCCTACGAGCAGTACTTC. As protein: CASSQGPMPSRSSYEQYF.

The chain recombines TRBV7-9 with TRBJ2-3, with TRBD1 identical over 7 bases. V shed 1 base, J shed 4 bases, and the junction held 8 bases outside the gene matches. This CDR3 comprises 16 residues. Germline V gene sequence: CDR1 SEHNR, CDR2 FQNEAQ (reference sequence). The CDR3 spells CASSLGGQIRPDTQYF. CDR3 in DNA: TGTGCCAGCAGCTTAGGGGGACAGATTAGGCCAGATACGCAGTATTTT.

This clonotype was detected many times. V is TRBV12-3 or TRBV12-4 and J is TRBJ1-2; D is perhaps TRBD1 (6 bases). V was cut by 2 bases and J by 3 bases, with 10 bases left in between. The CDR3 contains 14 residues. Here the CDR3 reads CASSLKRGDYGYTF. The DNA of the CDR3 is TGTGCCAGCAGTTTAAAGAGGGGGGACTATGGCTACACCTTC.

This clonotype came up a few times. The rearrangement uses TRBV5-4 and TRBJ2-5, with TRBD2 identical over 13 bases. Trimming cost V 4 bases and J 2 bases; bases outside gene matches: 2. The CDR3 sequence is 15 residues long. The V gene's germline CDR1 is SGHNT and CDR2 YYREEE (reference sequence). Written as DNA, the CDR3 is TGTGCCAGCAGCCGGGGACTAGCGGGACAAGAGACCCAGTACTTC. Its protein product is CASSRGLAGQETQYF.

This clonotype was counted at least ten times. V is TRBV5-1 and J is TRBJ2-2, with unresolved D. This CDR3 region has 13 residues. CDR1 and CDR2 (germline): SGHRS, YFSETQ. Trimming left V 3 bases short and J 4 bases short, with 7 bases between. In nucleotides, the CDR3 is TGCGCCAGCAGCTCAGTTGCCACCGGGGAGCTGTTTTTT. Translated, it gives CASSSVATGELFF.

This clonotype showed up many times. The J gene is TRBJ2-7, the V gene TRBV4-1; possible D gene TRBD2, 5 bases. CDR1 and CDR2 from the germline V gene are MGHRA and YSYEKL. V was pared by 1 base and J by 6 bases, with 13 bases between. This CDR3 region has 14 residues. The chain's CDR3 is CASSQVKTSLEQYF. CDR3 DNA sequence: TGCGCCAGCAGCCAAGTAAAAACTAGTCTCGAGCAGTACTTC.

Concerning this clonotype: Given a much more abundant clone one base away, this may be a read error. The V call is TRBV2, the J call TRBJ2-1; no definite D call. Trimming stripped 6 bases from V and 0 bases from J, with 12 bases between. Germline values: CDR1 SNHLY, CDR2 FYNNEI. This CDR3 region has 15 residues. The CDR3 sequence is CASRPARFSYNEQFF. CDR3 nucleotide sequence: TGTGCCAGCAGACCCGCCAGGTTCTCCTACAATGAGCAGTTCTTC.

The table lists this clonotype with a few counts. The rearrangement uses TRBV7-9 and TRBJ1-1, with D hard to call. This CDR3 has 15 residues. V was shortened by 2 bases and J by 9 bases, with 19 bases between the two germline ends. Germline CDR1 is SEHNR and CDR2 is FQNEAQ (reference sequence). Written as DNA, the CDR3 is TGTGCCAGCAGCTTATTAGAGGGCCTCGGAGGGAAAGCTTTCTTT. Amino acid sequence: CASSLLEGLGGKAFF.

This clonotype has more than one count but fewer than ten. The chain is built from TRBV30 and TRBJ2-1; D is perhaps TRBD1 (5 bases). The CDR3 is 11 amino acids. Trimming took off 1 base at V and 7 bases at J, with 5 bases between the two ends. Germline V gene data show CDR1 as GTSNPN and CDR2 as SVGIG (reference sequence). The CDR3 spells CAWSAGNEQFF. CDR3 DNA: TGTGCCTGGAGTGCAGGGAATGAGCAGTTCTTC.

This clonotype appeared a few times. The chain combines TRBV3-1 with TRBJ2-5; 7 bases are a match to TRBD2. V lost 5 bases, J lost 1 base, and 4 bases stayed unmatched. This CDR3 has 14 residues. The V gene's germline CDR1 is LGHDT and CDR2 YNNKEL (reference sequence). CDR3 coding DNA: TGTGCCAGCAGCTTCTGGACTAGCCAAGAGACCCAGTACTTC. Translation: CASSFWTSQETQYF.

V and J are TRBV7-8 and TRBJ1-2, with no clear D. The CDR3 contains 13 residues. V lost 1 base, J lost 8 bases, and 11 bases lay in between. Germline V lookup: CDR1 SGHVS, CDR2 FQNEAQ. The CDR3 is CASSLVSSGGYTF. The CDR3 DNA is TGTGCCAGCAGCTTAGTTTCTTCGGGGGGCTACACCTTC.

The sample holds a few counts of this clonotype. The chain combines TRBV11-2 with TRBJ2-1; a possible D gene is TRBD2 (5 bases). The CDR3 runs to 15 residues. CDR1 is SGHAT, CDR2 FQNNGV, per germline. Trimming stripped 7 bases from V and 7 bases from J, with 20 bases between. The CDR3 loop is CASTPRPSWTNEQFF. The CDR3 bases are TGTGCCAGCACCCCACGGCCTAGCTGGACGAATGAGCAGTTCTTC.

This clonotype was found a few times. The chain employs TRBV30 and TRBJ1-4, with D uncertain. CDR1 and CDR2 (germline): GTSNPN, SVGIG (reference sequence). This CDR3 is 13 amino acids long. Trimming left V 4 bases short and J 10 bases short, with 16 bases between. The CDR3 nucleotides are TGTGCCTGGAATCCCGACGAGGAAGGAAAACTGTTTTTT. This sequence encodes CAWNPDEEGKLFF.